This TCR beta chain was retrieved from a study of T-cell memory formation after mild COVID-19. Turning to the study itself: TCR clusters were mostly donor specific.

In this sample, this clonotype turned up a few times. Its antigen remains unknown. The V end lost 6 bases, the J end lost 3 bases, and 9 bases lay between the germline ends. Per germline, CDR1 MNHNS and CDR2 SASEGT. The CDR3 has 13 amino acids. Whole-study results and caveats: Largely, contracting CD4+ clones fell within CM and EM, and contracting CD8+ clones within EMRA. Later expanders leaned CD4+, whereas day 15 to 85 contracting clones were balanced CD4/CD8.

Sample barcodes and UMIs were carried by the TCR alpha and TCR beta cDNA libraries that 5'RACE generated with constant-segment primers. TCRdb fed the 5' RACE reads into MiXCR, producing one record per CDR3 protein. The sample lists 200,000 to 250,000 distinct CDR3 sequences, about a sixth occurring once. Sample: PBMCs or a T cell subset sorted from them (not recorded which). This receptor was taken from a man aged 18-30 years who had mild COVID-19 (a few samples of this study predate the infection). Cell type and time point are not known. The genes are TRBV6-1 and TRBJ1-5; weak D call: TRBD1 (5 bases). CDR3 in amino acids: CASRQVFNQPQHF. The CDR3, as DNA: TGTGCCAGCAGACAGGTTTTCAATCAGCCCCAGCATTTT.